This T cell receptor beta chain was documented in a study of naive and memory T cell subsets. V was pared by 5 bases and J by 2 bases, with 15 bases between. Germline CDR1 is SGHAT and CDR2 is FQNNGV. The CDR3 sequence is 15 residues long. An equimolar mix of two oligonucleotides served as the beta constant-region primer for TRBC1 and TRBC2. Ligated cDNA was amplified by four rounds of PCR with nested alpha and beta constant-region primers and SP2. TCRdb ran MiXCR on the UMI-ligation and nested PCR reads and lists one entry per CDR3 protein. The sample has approximately 20,000 distinct CDR3 sequences; 8.5% to 10% are singletons. In the case of this clonotype: No antigen is known for it.

Findings and limits, study-wide: Clonotypes here are unpaired alpha or beta chain sequences. Activation and differentiation may alter RNA-based TCR counts.

Alpha and beta libraries were amplified separately from the second PCR onward. Sequenced sample: central memory CD8+ T cells from blood. The clonotype comes from a human donor in good health. The chain uses TRBV11-2 and TRBJ1-1, with D perhaps TRBD1 (5 bases). Written as DNA, the CDR3 is TGTGCCAGCAGCATAAGTGCCGGGGGAAACACTGAAGCTTTCTTT. Amino acids: CASSISAGGNTEAFF.